The 30 T cell receptor beta chains presented below share a single source sample, sequenced in a study of blood T cell repertoires in COVID-19 (dated by TCRdb to the early 2020s). The library was obtained by the immunoSEQ multiplex PCR assay. What TCRdb holds here is the immuneACCESS table cut down to in-frame rearrangements. Part of the clones is not present; checked against another copy, under half of the missing clones reflect an unresolved V gene, and the others are unexplained. This sample lists hundreds of thousands of clones; roughly 83% were detected once. About 2.5% of the sample is taken by the ten largest. The sample comprised peripheral blood. The source is a woman aged 70-85 years with active or convalescent COVID-19.

This chain uses TRBV18 with TRBJ2-7, with 9 bases lining up with TRBD1. Germline CDR1 KGHSH, CDR2 LQKENI. V was clipped by 4 bases and J by 6 bases; unmatched bases: 13. The CDR3 has 16 amino acids. The DNA of the CDR3 is TGTGCCAGCTCACGCCGCCCCCGGGACAGGGTAGGCGAGCAGTACTTC. Translated: CASSRRPRDRVGEQYF.

This chain connects TRBV29-1 to TRBJ1-5; no firm D call. CDR3 length equals 15 residues. The V and J ends lost 6 bases and 6 bases respectively, with 21 bases between them. Germline lookup yields CDR1 SQVTM and CDR2 ANQGSEA. CDR3 amino acids: CSVPKERDVGQPQHF. The CDR3 DNA is TGCAGCGTCCCAAAGGAGAGGGATGTTGGTCAGCCCCAGCATTTT.

The chain uses TRBV5-4 and TRBJ2-3, with 12 bases fitting TRBD1. This CDR3 is built from 16 residues. CDR1 SGHNT and CDR2 YYREEE come from the germline V gene (reference sequence). Unmatched junction bases numbered 7, after V lost 3 bases and J lost 5 bases. This chain's CDR3 is CASSSKGDRGQDTQYF. CDR3 bases: TGTGCCAGCAGCTCTAAAGGGGACAGGGGGCAAGATACGCAGTATTTT.

This chain uses TRBV7-8 with TRBJ1-5, with D uncertain. The CDR3 covers 12 residues. Per the germline V gene, CDR1 is SGHVS and CDR2 is FQNEAQ. V was clipped by 5 bases and J by 15 bases, with 17 bases between them. This CDR3 is CASSRNQVPVHF. In DNA form, the CDR3 reads TGTGCCAGCAGCCGCAATCAGGTCCCCGTGCATTTT.

This clone was seen once. V and J are TRBV30 and TRBJ1-3; D gene uncertain. Germline CDR1 is GTSNPN and CDR2 is SVGIG (reference sequence). V was shortened by 3 bases and J by 8 bases, with 11 bases between the two germline ends. CDR3 size: 12 residues. The CDR3 is CAWSSLADTIYF. The DNA for the CDR3 is TGTGCCTGGAGCTCCTTGGCGGACACCATATATTTT.

This chain joins TRBV7-5 and TRBJ2-5; the D call in the table, TRBD2, was not verified against the DNA. TRBV7-5 is a pseudogene. This CDR3 spans 16 amino acids. The CDR3 DNA sequence: TGTGCCAGAAGCTTAGAAAGACTAGCGGGGGAAGAGACCCAGTACTTC. Encoded protein: CARSLERLAGEETQYF.

The rearrangement joins TRBV19 to TRBJ1-3, with TRBD1 matching over 7 bases. This CDR3 has 17 residues. The germline gives CDR1 LNHDA, CDR2 SQIVND (reference sequence). Losses at the gene ends were 3 bases for V and 0 bases for J; bases not matched to a gene: 8. The CDR3 nucleotides are TGTGCCAGTAGTATGGTACAGGACAGGCCCTCTGGAAACACCATATATTTT. This gives the protein CASSMVQDRPSGNTIYF.

The chain carries TRBV7-2 and TRBJ2-7; 10 nucleotides align to TRBD2. Trimming removed 1 base from V and 5 bases from J; junction bases left unmatched: 8. CDR1 and CDR2 (germline): SGHTA, FQGNSA. This CDR3 has 16 residues. CDR3 sequence (DNA): TGTGCCAGCAGCTTAGTCTGGCTAGCGGGAGTAGACGAGCAGTACTTC. Encoded protein: CASSLVWLAGVDEQYF.

This chain uses TRBV4-1 with TRBJ2-2; D unclear. V was clipped by 0 bases and J by 1 base, with 6 bases between them. Looked up from germline, CDR1 is MGHRA and CDR2 is YSYEKL. CDR3 length: 15 residues. The CDR3 here is CASSQEAVNTGELFF. CDR3 bases: TGCGCCAGCAGCCAAGAAGCTGTGAACACCGGGGAGCTGTTTTTT.

The chain has TRBV27 and TRBJ2-1; 8 bases map to TRBD1. The V gene end was trimmed by 4 bases and the J gene end by 10 bases; junction bases not matched to a gene: 6. Germline V gene lookup returns CDR1 MNHEY and CDR2 SMNVEV (reference sequence). CDR3 length: 13 amino acids. The CDR3 loop is CASSYDRGDEQFF. The DNA for the CDR3 is TGTGCCAGCAGTTATGACAGGGGTGACGAGCAGTTCTTC.

V usage is TRBV3-1 (or the pseudogene TRBV3-2) and J usage is TRBJ2-3; 10 bases are shared with TRBD1. The germline V gene encodes CDR1 LGHDT and CDR2 YNNKEL (reference sequence). V lost 6 bases to trimming and J lost 7 bases; unmatched junction nucleotides: 10. The CDR3 runs 15 residues. CDR3 protein: CASRPTGQGINTQYF. The CDR3 nucleotides are TGTGCCAGCAGACCGACGGGACAGGGGATTAATACGCAGTATTTT.

Remarks on this clone: The junction shows a germline mismatch at one end, possibly a read error. The V and J genes are TRBV11-2 and TRBJ2-5; 11 bases match TRBD2. Germline CDR1 is SGHAT and CDR2 is FQNNGV. CDR3 length: 14 amino acids. The CDR3 loop reads CASRLAGGPLTQYF. CDR3 in DNA: TGTGCCAGCAGATTAGCGGGAGGGCCTCTGACCCAGTACTTC.

The genes are TRBV18 and TRBJ2-5, with D maybe TRBD1 (6 bases). This CDR3 is built from 13 residues. The V gene lost 7 bases and the J gene lost 5 bases, with 14 bases spanning the gap. CDR1 is KGHSH, CDR2 LQKENI, per germline. CDR3 coding DNA: TGTGCCAGCTTCATGGGGGACACTGAGACCCAGTACTTC. This gives the protein CASFMGDTETQYF.

This sequence joins TRBV27 and TRBJ1-1; the match to TRBD1 covers 7 bases. Germline assignment: CDR1 MNHEY and CDR2 SMNVEV (reference sequence). J was trimmed by 4 bases and V by 6 bases; bases with no gene match: 8. The CDR3 loop spans 14 amino acids. The CDR3 loop is CASRRQGLGTEAFF. CDR3 coding DNA: TGTGCCAGCAGGCGACAGGGCTTGGGCACTGAAGCTTTCTTT.

CDR3 in amino acids: CASRQTGATDTQYF. For the CDR3, the DNA is TGTGCCAGCAGACAGACTGGGGCGACAGATACGCAGTATTTT. The chain links TRBV2 to TRBJ2-3; tentative D call: TRBD1 (5 bases). The germline CDR1 and CDR2 sequences are SNHLY and FYNNEI. Trimming left V 6 bases short and J 3 bases short, with 13 bases between. The CDR3 is 14 amino acids.

The rearrangement links TRBV28 to TRBJ1-5, with TRBD1 as a possible D gene (5 bases). Between the trimmed V and J ends, which lost 1 base and 11 bases, there was a span of 15 bases. The CDR3 is 14 amino acids. Germline CDR1 is MDHEN and CDR2 is SYDVKM. CDR3 DNA: TGTGCCAGCAGTTTATTTAGGATGGGGCGGTCCCAGCATTTT. Amino acids: CASSLFRMGRSQHF.

A few counts support this clone. CDR3 DNA: TGTGCCAGCAGCCCGGACAGGAGGTTTCAGCCCCAGCATTTT. This translates into CASSPDRRFQPQHF. This rearrangement joins TRBV2 to TRBJ1-5, with 7 positions matching TRBD1. CDR3 length: 14 amino acids. Trimming cost V 6 bases and J 6 bases; bases outside gene matches: 8. From germline, CDR1 is SNHLY and CDR2 FYNNEI.

This rearrangement joins TRBV5-1 to TRBJ1-4; D not certain. The V gene's germline CDR1 is SGHRS and CDR2 YFSETQ. Trimming pared 4 bases from V and 4 bases from J, leaving 11 bases between. This CDR3 has 14 residues. The CDR3 sequence: CASSAGPNNEKLFF. Here the CDR3 DNA reads TGCGCCAGCAGCGCGGGCCCTAATAATGAAAAACTGTTTTTT.

This clone was observed at least ten times. This sequence joins TRBV12-5 and TRBJ1-1; D not certain. The germline gives CDR1 LGHNT, CDR2 FRNRAP. V lost 0 bases, J lost 5 bases, and 16 bases lay in between. CDR3 size: 16 residues. CDR3 amino acids: CASGLVLAGSGTEAFF. As DNA, the CDR3 is TGTGCTAGTGGTTTGGTATTAGCAGGATCGGGGACTGAAGCTTTCTTT.

In regard to this clone: Other DNA sequences in this sample translate to the same CDR3. This chain joins TRBV11-2 and TRBJ2-1; D is undetermined. The V end lost 3 bases, the J end lost 5 bases, and 11 bases lay between the germline ends. The CDR3 covers 14 residues. Germline CDR1 SGHAT, CDR2 FQNNGV. CDR3 bases: TGTGCCAGCAGCTTGGCAGGTATTGACAATGAGCAGTTCTTC. Its protein product is CASSLAGIDNEQFF.

This clone was detected only once. This chain links TRBV28 with TRBJ2-1; D not resolved. The CDR3 has 14 residues. CDR1 and CDR2 (germline): MDHEN, SYDVKM. V was pared by 2 bases and J by 2 bases, with 7 bases between. CDR3 protein: CASSLVPAYNEQFF. The CDR3 DNA reads as TGTGCCAGCAGTTTAGTTCCGGCCTACAATGAGCAGTTCTTC.

The V gene is TRBV5-1, the J gene TRBJ1-4, with D tentatively TRBD1 (6 bases). From germline, CDR1 is SGHRS and CDR2 YFSETQ. CDR3 size: 13 residues. V was clipped by 5 bases and J by 6 bases, with 11 bases between them. CDR3 residues: CASRQGGYEKLFF. In DNA form, the CDR3 reads TGCGCCAGCAGACAGGGTGGTTATGAAAAACTGTTTTTT. Full variable domain (outside the CDR3, taken from reference TRBV5-1 and TRBJ1-4): KAGVTQTPRYLIKTRGQQVTLSCSPISGHRSVSWYQQTPGQGLQFLFEYFSETQRNKGNFPGRFSGRQFSNSRSEMNVSTLELGDSALYLCASRQGGYEKLFFGSGTQLSVL.

The chain combines TRBV3-1 (or the pseudogene TRBV3-2) with TRBJ1-1; D unresolved. Trimming removed 0 bases at V and 2 bases at J, with 4 bases between. This CDR3 has 13 amino acids. The V gene's germline CDR1 is LGHDT and CDR2 YNNKEL (reference sequence). CDR3 sequence: CASSQEGNTEAFF. The CDR3 DNA sequence: TGTGCCAGCAGCCAAGAGGGCAACACTGAAGCTTTCTTT.

The rearrangement joins TRBV19 to TRBJ1-1; D remains unclear. Looked up from germline, CDR1 is LNHDA and CDR2 is SQIVND (reference sequence). Trimming took 0 bases from V and 4 from J, leaving 12 bases between them. This CDR3 comprises 15 residues. The CDR3 here is CASSIDEGGGTEAFF. The CDR3 DNA reads TGTGCCAGTAGTATAGACGAGGGTGGAGGCACTGAAGCTTTCTTT.

CDR3 amino acids: CASSSPGQNTDTQYF. CDR3 sequence (DNA): TGTGCCAGCAGCTCTCCGGGACAGAACACAGATACGCAGTATTTT. J is TRBJ2-3 and V is TRBV5-4; 7 nucleotides line up with TRBD1. V shed 3 bases, J shed 2 bases, and the junction held 6 bases outside the gene matches. Germline V gene data show CDR1 as SGHNT and CDR2 as YYREEE (reference sequence). The CDR3 extends over 15 amino acids.

V and J are TRBV5-1 and TRBJ2-3; 13 nucleotides line up with TRBD2. Trimming removed 7 bases from V and 5 bases from J; junction bases left unmatched: 16. The length of the CDR3 is 18 residues. The germline V gene encodes CDR1 SGHRS and CDR2 YFSETQ. The CDR3 region is CASRYLGLAGEAIDTQYF. The DNA for the CDR3 is TGCGCCAGCCGCTACCTCGGACTAGCGGGAGAAGCGATAGATACGCAGTATTTT.

J is TRBJ1-2 and V is TRBV5-4, with D unclear. The CDR3 has 13 amino acids. The germline V gene has CDR1 SGHNT and CDR2 YYREEE (reference sequence). Trimming cost V 2 bases and J 3 bases, with 8 bases left between them. The CDR3, as DNA: TGTGCCAGCAGCTTCGGTGAGCACTATGGCTACACCTTC. Amino acid sequence: CASSFGEHYGYTF.

The CDR3 spells CASRQPSNYEQYF. CDR3 DNA sequence: TGTGCCAGCAGACAGCCCTCGAACTACGAGCAGTACTTC. The rearrangement joins TRBV28 to TRBJ2-7; D unresolved. Germline-derived CDR1 and CDR2 are MDHEN and SYDVKM. Trimming left V 6 bases short and J 3 bases short, with 12 bases between. The CDR3 has 13 amino acids.

The chain uses TRBV11-3 and TRBJ2-1, with 7 nucleotides matching TRBD2. There are 15 residues in the CDR3. V lost 1 base, J lost 10 bases, and 10 bases stayed unmatched. CDR1 and CDR2 (germline): SGHNT, YENEEA. The CDR3 region is CASSLGGTAGWEQFF. CDR3 in DNA: TGTGCCAGCAGCTTAGGAGGTACAGCGGGGTGGGAGCAGTTCTTC.

The CDR3 here is CATSSRQGPETQYF. The CDR3 nucleotides are TGTGCCACCAGCAGCCGACAGGGACCAGAGACCCAGTACTTC. This sequence joins TRBV15 and TRBJ2-5; 7 bases line up with TRBD1. Unmatched junction bases numbered 5, after V lost 3 bases and J lost 4 bases. The CDR3 contains 14 residues. The germline V gene has CDR1 LNHNV and CDR2 YYDKDF (reference sequence).